This T cell receptor beta chain originates from a study of chemoradiotherapy in HPV16-positive cancers (dated 2022 in TCRdb). In terms of the full investigation: Candidate HPV-specific T-cell clones and common TCR motifs were defined by functional T-cell assays performed on cells from a couple of HPV16-positive patients. Whether T-cell immunity against the HPV oncoproteins E6 and E7 changes during chemoradiotherapy and whether survival is affected by this immunity were examined in the study. The candidate HPV-specific TCRs and motifs were then tracked in TCR repertoires from around 86 patients with HPV-related cancers. Results and caveats for the whole study, not just this receptor: Improved recurrence-free survival in HPV16-positive patients was associated with expansion of HPV-responsive T cells during chemoradiotherapy. Expansion of candidate HPV-specific clones and E7-related TCR motifs was observed in the tumor microenvironment during treatment, whereas no such expansion was observed for non-HPV-specific T cells. The survival association was reported for HPV16-positive patients, and the functional definition of HPV-specific T cells was derived from only a couple of HPV16-positive patients.

The library was prepared using the immunoSEQ multiplex PCR assay. Here the immuneACCESS table is served through TCRdb, limited to in-frame sequences with V and J called. Missing clones are a known gap in these copies; in checked studies unresolved V genes cover under half, and the rest lacks a known reason. The table for this sample lists approximately 9,600 clones; around 80% of them were counted only once. The ten largest clones take up approximately 13% of the sample. V loses 0 bases, J loses 2 bases, and the germline ends lie 7 bases apart. From the germline V gene, CDR1 is WSHSY and CDR2 is SAAADI. Inclusive of the bounding cysteine and phenylalanine, the CDR3 is 14 residues long. The kept DNA is CDR3 alone, 42 bases in frame from the first base. Concerning this clone: Its antigen specificity is not known. The record has no base qualities; no much larger clone is one base away.

Because repertoires were sampled repeatedly during chemoradiotherapy, clonal expansion in the tumor microenvironment could be followed. The V and J genes are TRBV10-2 and TRBJ1-2, and perhaps TRBD1 as D gene, on 6 matching bases. Sample: tumor tissue, taken from a patient who underwent chemoradiotherapy. This TCR was recovered from a human donor with HPV-associated anogenital cancer. CDR3 sequence: CASSESQGNYGYTF. Read as DNA, the sequence is TGCGCCAGCAGTGAGTCCCAGGGGAACTATGGCTACACCTTC.